This TCR beta chain was captured by sequencing in a study of blood T cell repertoires in COVID-19. Study-level background: The United States, Italy and Spain were the sources of the acute and convalescent COVID-19 samples. Sources were T cells, B-cell-depleted T cells, or PBMCs; the material itself was cDNA or gDNA.

Authors' processing steps: Estimates of nucleated cell counts were drawn from the amplification of reference gene primers. Clones were read by immunoSEQ multiplex PCR, and TCRdb kept only the in-frame ones, dropping some. V, J and clone size are those of that table, while D and trimming were read from the DNA. This repertoire shows 150,000 to 200,000 clones, more than 75% found once; its top ten account for about 18%. V was clipped by 3 bases and J by 5 bases, with 8 bases between them. The germline V gene encodes CDR1 SGHRS and CDR2 YFSETQ. The CDR3 contains 12 residues. Sequenced material: peripheral blood. The receptor comes from a man in his sixties with active or convalescent COVID-19. The gene calls are TRBV5-1 and TRBJ2-5, with D possibly being TRBD2 (6 bases). The CDR3 is CASSSGGETQYF. The CDR3 DNA is TGCGCCAGCAGCTCTGGGGGGGAGACCCAGTACTTC.